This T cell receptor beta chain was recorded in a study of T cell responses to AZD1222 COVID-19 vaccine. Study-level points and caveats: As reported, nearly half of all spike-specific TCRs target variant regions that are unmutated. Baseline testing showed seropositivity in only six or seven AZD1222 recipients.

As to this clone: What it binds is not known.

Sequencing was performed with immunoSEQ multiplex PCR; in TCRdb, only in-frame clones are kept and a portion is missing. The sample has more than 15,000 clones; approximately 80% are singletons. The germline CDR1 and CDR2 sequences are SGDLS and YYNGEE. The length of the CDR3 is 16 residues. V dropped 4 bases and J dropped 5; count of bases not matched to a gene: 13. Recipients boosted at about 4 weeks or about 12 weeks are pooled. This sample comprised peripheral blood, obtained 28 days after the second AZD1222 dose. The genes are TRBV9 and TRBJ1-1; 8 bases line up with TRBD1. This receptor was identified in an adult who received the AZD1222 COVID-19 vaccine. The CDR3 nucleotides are TGTGCCAGCAGCCAGGGGGCAGGGACCTTTGGGACTGAAGCTTTCTTT. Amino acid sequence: CASSQGAGTFGTEAFF.